This T cell receptor beta chain was sequenced for a study of shared clonotypes between healthy human individuals. Remarks on this clone: The sample carries other DNA sequences with the same CDR3.

V gave up 0 bases and J gave up 7 bases; unmatched junction bases: 4. Germline CDR1 and CDR2: LGHNA and YSLEER. The CDR3 loop spans 16 amino acids. Some clones are missing from TCRdb's copy, which holds only in-frame ones; the method was immunoSEQ multiplex PCR. The sample lists some 2 million clones, roughly 94% occurring once. CD45RO-negative, CCR7-positively selected cells formed the naive CD8 fraction, excluding terminally differentiated effector memory CD45RA+ cells. This chain joins TRBV4-3 and TRBJ2-1; 12 positions agree with TRBD2. This sequence originates from a man between 18 and 35 years old in good health. The sequenced sample was naive CD8+ T cells sorted from blood. The CDR3 bases are TGCGCCAGCAGCCAAGATCTAGCGGGAGGGTTGAATGAGCAGTTCTTC. This translates into CASSQDLAGGLNEQFF.